Following are 12 T cell receptor beta chains from one sample sequenced in a study of tumor and adjacent non-tumor tissue in lung cancer. No cell sorting was done before RNA was extracted from the tissue. The normal lung tissue was taken more than 3 cm from the tumor edge. A modified ARM-PCR protocol with three rounds of nested PCR amplified TCRbeta. TCRdb itself ran the multiplex PCR reads through MiXCR, one entry per CDR3 protein. The profile shows almost 75,000 distinct CDR3 sequences, around 65% of them singletons. Material: distant non-tumor lung tissue. The receptor source for this set is a woman aged 50 to 65 with non-small cell lung cancer.

This clonotype was found many times. V and J are TRBV12-3 or TRBV12-4 and TRBJ2-3, with no clear D. CDR3 length equals 13 residues. V was cut by 7 bases and J by 4 bases, with 12 bases left in between. DNA of the CDR3: TGTGCCAGCACCCTTTTTAGCTCAGATACGCAGTATTTT. The encoded protein is CASTLFSSDTQYF.

The chain employs TRBV6-1 and TRBJ1-2; 7 nucleotides align to TRBD1. The CDR3 is 17 residues long. Germline loops: CDR1 MNHNS, CDR2 SASEGT. The CDR3 region has the DNA TGTGTCAACAGTGAAGGCTGGGGGTCCACGACAGGGCCTGGCTACACCTTC. This translates into CVNSEGWGSTTGPGYTF.

This clonotype was recorded at least ten times. The chain joins TRBV5-5 to TRBJ1-1; D gene uncertain. The CDR3 contains 13 residues. V shed 4 bases and J shed 2 bases, with 9 bases lying between them. The germline gives CDR1 SGHKS, CDR2 YYEKEE (reference sequence). CDR3 coding DNA: TGTGCCAGCAGCGAGTACATAAACACTGAAGCTTTCTTT. Protein: CASSEYINTEAFF.

Regarding this clonotype: At one end the junction does not follow the germline gene, possibly because of a read error. The rearrangement joins TRBV12-3 or TRBV12-4 to TRBJ2-6, with D possibly matching TRBD1 (5 bases). This CDR3 spans 16 amino acids. CDR3 protein: CASRTRGSTGANVLTF. The CDR3 DNA sequence: TGTGCCAGCAGAACAAGGGGCTCCACTGGGGCCAACGTCTTGACTTTC.

The chain is built from TRBV6-2 or TRBV6-3 and TRBJ1-2; D is unresolved. The CDR3 length is 14 residues. The V end was cut by 6 bases, the J end by 10 bases, with 21 bases between. CDR1 is MNHEY, CDR2 SVGEGT, per germline. DNA of the CDR3: TGTGCCAGCAGCCGCGTACAAGGGCAGGATGTCTACACCTTC. This encodes CASSRVQGQDVYTF.

Regarding this clonotype: In this CDR3 the conserved last residue, phenylalanine or tryptophan, is missing, so a read error is likely. CDR3 region: CASSLVGRGNEPQHI. Written as DNA, the CDR3 is TGTGCCAGCAGCTTAGTGGGCCGAGGCAATGAGCCCCAGCATATT. The chain joins TRBV11-2 to TRBJ1-5; D is unresolved. Germline V gives CDR1 SGHAT, CDR2 FQNNGV. The CDR3 spans 15 residues.

As regards this clonotype: At one end, the junction sequence differs from germline, possibly due to a read error. The V call is TRBV28, the J call TRBJ1-4; D call uncertain. From germline, CDR1 is MDHEN and CDR2 SYDVKM. CDR3 length: 11 amino acids. CDR3 coding DNA: TGTCCCAGCAGTACACGGGAACAGCTGTTTTTT. Protein product: CPSSTREQLFF. Complete variable domain (other parts from reference TRBV28 and TRBJ1-4): DVKVTQSSRYLVKRTGEKVFLECVQDMDHENMFWYRQDPGLGLRLIYFSYDVKMKEKGDIPEGYSVSREKKERFSLILESASTNQTSMYLCPSSTREQLFFGSGTQLSVL.

For this clonotype: The junction and the germline gene differ at one end; a read error may be behind it. The gene calls are TRBV6-2 or TRBV6-3 and TRBJ1-5; TRBD1 agrees at 7 bases. Germline-derived CDR1 and CDR2 are MNHEY and SVGEGT. CDR3 size: 13 residues. CDR3 sequence (DNA): TGTGCCTGCAGTTCAGACAGGGCGCAGCCCCAGCATTTT. Amino acids: CACSSDRAQPQHF.

Remarks on this clonotype: With a much larger clone just one base away, this may be a read error. The chain recombines TRBV5-6 with TRBJ2-7; D may be TRBD1 (5 bases). Germline-derived CDR1 and CDR2 are SGHDT and YYEEEE. The CDR3 has 16 residues. CDR3 amino acids: CASTQASRTDLYEHYF. The CDR3 nucleotides read TGTGCCAGCACACAGGCGAGCCGGACCGATCTCTACGAGCACTACTTC.

In this sample, this clonotype turned up many times. The rearrangement joins TRBV4-2 to TRBJ1-6; TRBD1 agrees at 10 bases. This CDR3 region has 17 residues. V was clipped by 4 bases and J by 4 bases; unmatched bases: 7. The germline V gene encodes CDR1 LGHNA and CDR2 YNFKEQ. The CDR3 sequence is CASSRGTGVSYNSPLHF. The CDR3 coding sequence is TGTGCCAGCAGCCGAGGGACAGGGGTTAGTTATAATTCACCCCTCCACTTT.

In the case of this clonotype: The junction does not match germline at one end; this may be a read error. The chain is built from TRBV11-2 and TRBJ1-5; D is perhaps TRBD1 (6 bases). The CDR3 is made up of 13 amino acids. Per the germline V gene, CDR1 is SGHAT and CDR2 is FQNNGV. CDR3 in DNA: TGTGTCAGCAACTTGGACAGAGATCAGCCCCAGCATTTT. It translates to CVSNLDRDQPQHF. Supplemented by reference TRBV11-2 and TRBJ1-5, the full variable domain reads EAGVAQSPRYKIIEKRQSVAFWCNPISGHATLYWYQQILGQGPKLLIQFQNNGVVDDSQLPKDRFSAERLKGVDSTLKIQPAKLEDSAVYLCVSNLDRDQPQHFGDGTRLSIL.

The chain carries TRBV30 and TRBJ1-3, with D possibly TRBD1 on 5 matching bases. V gave up 3 bases and J gave up 3 bases, with 12 bases separating them. The CDR3 covers 14 residues. Germline lookup yields CDR1 GTSNPN and CDR2 SVGIG (reference sequence). The CDR3 loop is CAWRGPGGGNTIYF. DNA of the CDR3: TGTGCCTGGAGGGGACCCGGAGGTGGAAACACCATATATTTT.